These 21 T cell receptor beta chains came from one sample sequenced in a study of blood T cell repertoires in COVID-19. Only in-frame clones appear in the TCRdb table, and some are missing; sequencing was by immunoSEQ multiplex PCR. The sample shows some 300,000 clones, just under 90% of them seen only once. The sample taken for sequencing was peripheral blood. These receptors came from a woman aged 25 to 39 with COVID-19, enrolled during active disease.

The V gene is TRBV5-1, the J gene TRBJ1-1; D unresolved. Trimming removed 4 bases at V and 6 bases at J, with 10 bases between. Germline V gives CDR1 SGHRS, CDR2 YFSETQ. The CDR3 loop spans 12 amino acids. The CDR3 DNA sequence: TGCGCCAGCAGCGCCATAGGAGCTGAAGCTTTCTTT. This gives the protein CASSAIGAEAFF.

J is TRBJ1-2 and V is TRBV18, with 10 positions matching TRBD1. Germline CDR1 KGHSH, CDR2 LQKENI. The CDR3 has 15 amino acids. Germline trimming cut 1 base from V and 8 bases from J; bases unmatched to any gene: 7. The CDR3 loop reads CASSPQDRGPLGYTF. For the CDR3, the DNA is TGTGCCAGCTCACCACAAGACAGGGGGCCCCTGGGCTACACCTTC.

V and J are TRBV28 and TRBJ2-3, with 8 bases fitting TRBD2. This CDR3 region has 17 residues. Per germline, CDR1 MDHEN and CDR2 SYDVKM. V was pared by 2 bases and J by 3 bases, with 10 bases of the junction left unmatched. CDR3 loop: CASSLLVERGITDTQYF. CDR3 DNA: TGTGCCAGCAGTTTACTCGTCGAGCGGGGGATTACAGATACGCAGTATTTT.

V gene TRBV19 combines with J gene TRBJ1-2; no clear D gene. Germline V gene sequence: CDR1 LNHDA, CDR2 SQIVND (reference sequence). The germline V and J ends were trimmed by 5 bases and 2 bases, with 9 bases remaining between them. CDR3 length equals 13 residues. CDR3 amino acids: CASSPPENYGYTF. The CDR3 DNA is TGTGCCAGTAGTCCCCCGGAGAACTATGGCTACACCTTC.

Only one count was recorded for this clone. V is TRBV20-1 and J is TRBJ1-6, with D possibly TRBD1 on 6 matching bases. CDR1 and CDR2 (germline): DFQATT, SNEGSKA (reference sequence). CDR3 size: 13 residues. Trimming took 3 bases from V and 8 from J, leaving 11 bases between them. CDR3: CSASRPGDSPLHF. CDR3 bases: TGCAGTGCTAGTAGGCCAGGGGATTCACCCCTCCACTTT.

In DNA, the CDR3 is TGTGCCAGCAGCCCCCCGGGACTAGAGGAGACCCAGTACTTC. Protein sequence: CASSPPGLEETQYF. The V gene is TRBV6-5, the J gene TRBJ2-5; TRBD2 agrees at 8 bases. V shed 6 bases, J shed 5 bases, and the junction held 8 bases outside the gene matches. This CDR3 region has 14 residues. The germline V gene encodes CDR1 MNHEY and CDR2 SVGAGI.

This CDR3 reads CASSESRQGKTQYF. CDR3 bases: TGTGCCAGCAGCGAATCCAGACAGGGCAAGACCCAGTACTTC. The chain joins TRBV13 to TRBJ2-5; 7 positions agree with TRBD1. The V gene's germline CDR1 is PRHDT and CDR2 FYEKMQ (reference sequence). This CDR3 contains 14 residues. V was pared by 5 bases and J by 6 bases, with 9 bases of the junction left unmatched.

This sequence joins TRBV3-1 (or the pseudogene TRBV3-2) and TRBJ1-2, with no clear D. Trimming stripped 0 bases from V and 2 bases from J, with 7 bases between. Germline V gene lookup returns CDR1 LGHDT and CDR2 YNNKEL (reference sequence). The CDR3 runs to 14 residues. In nucleotides, the CDR3 is TGTGCCAGCAGCCAAGATCGGGTCAACTATGGCTACACCTTC. This sequence encodes CASSQDRVNYGYTF.

The V gene is TRBV12-3 or TRBV12-4, the J gene TRBJ2-7, with D possibly being TRBD1 (5 bases). This CDR3 has 12 amino acids. Trimming pared 4 bases from V and 6 bases from J, leaving 10 bases between. DNA of the CDR3: TGTGCCAGCAGTTGGGGCACGGTCGAGCAGTACTTC. This sequence encodes CASSWGTVEQYF.

This clone was counted a few times. The rearrangement uses TRBV19 and TRBJ2-4; no clear D. The CDR3 runs 10 residues. Germline loops: CDR1 LNHDA, CDR2 SQIVND (reference sequence). V was pared by 6 bases and J by 8 bases, with 5 bases between. The CDR3 loop is CASSSDIQYF. The CDR3 DNA follows: TGTGCCAGTAGCTCCGACATTCAGTACTTC.

This clone appeared a single time. V usage is TRBV24-1 and J usage is TRBJ2-5; 8 nucleotides agree with TRBD2. V lost 3 bases and J lost 2; bases outside the gene matches: 1. Germline lookup yields CDR1 KGHDR and CDR2 SFDVKD. CDR3 length: 14 amino acids. The CDR3 loop reads CATSDREGQETQYF. DNA for the CDR3: TGTGCCACCAGTGATCGGGAGGGGCAAGAGACCCAGTACTTC.

The chain carries TRBV6-5 and TRBJ2-1; perhaps TRBD2 as D (5 bases). The CDR3 runs 14 residues. Trimming took off 4 bases at V and 3 bases at J, with 10 bases between the two ends. Germline V gene lookup returns CDR1 MNHEY and CDR2 SVGAGI. CDR3 loop: CASSWTRDYNEQFF. The CDR3 bases are TGTGCCAGCAGTTGGACCCGGGACTACAATGAGCAGTTCTTC.

The chain combines TRBV5-1 with TRBJ2-3, with 7 bases lining up with TRBD1. Per germline, CDR1 SGHRS and CDR2 YFSETQ. The CDR3 has 15 amino acids. V lost 4 bases, J lost 0 bases, and 5 bases stayed unmatched. The chain's CDR3 is CASSNGQDSTDTQYF. DNA of the CDR3: TGCGCCAGCAGCAACGGACAGGATAGCACAGATACGCAGTATTTT.

This chain joins TRBV28 and TRBJ2-1; tentative D call: TRBD2 (5 bases). Germline CDR1 MDHEN, CDR2 SYDVKM. This CDR3 spans 12 amino acids. V was shortened by 2 bases and J by 7 bases, with 6 bases between the two germline ends. DNA for the CDR3: TGTGCCAGCAGTTTAAGGGAGAATGAGCAGTTCTTC. Amino acids: CASSLRENEQFF.

The chain is built from TRBV18 and TRBJ2-7; D not certain. V dropped 3 bases and J dropped 0 bases, with 6 bases sitting between them. This CDR3 comprises 13 residues. Germline V CDR1 and CDR2: KGHSH, LQKENI. The CDR3 sequence is CASSPASSYEQYF. For the CDR3, the DNA is TGTGCCAGCTCACCCGCCAGCTCCTACGAGCAGTACTTC. The entire variable domain, with the rest obtained from reference TRBV18 and TRBJ2-7, is as follows: NAGVMQNPRHLVRRRGQEARLRCSPMKGHSHVYWYRQLPEEGLKFMVYLQKENIIDESGMPKERFSAEFPKEGPSILRIQQVVRGDSAAYFCASSPASSYEQYFGPGTRLTVT.

Points on this clone: Other nucleotide sequences in the sample specify the same CDR3. V and J are TRBV12-3 or TRBV12-4 and TRBJ1-1; TRBD1 matches 7 bases. The CDR3 runs to 13 residues. Trimming took 6 bases from V and 1 from J; bases not matched to a gene: 2. CDR3 in amino acids: CASSHRGNTEAFF. The CDR3 DNA is TGTGCCAGCAGCCACAGGGGGAACACTGAAGCTTTCTTT.

This clone has just one count. The rearrangement joins TRBV6-5 to TRBJ1-5, with TRBD1 matching over 7 bases. With 6 bases clipped from V and 4 bases from J, the junction kept 3 bases outside the gene matches. The germline gives CDR1 MNHEY, CDR2 SVGAGI. This CDR3 is built from 13 residues. CDR3 sequence reads: CASRKQGNQPQHF. DNA of the CDR3: TGTGCCAGCAGGAAACAGGGGAATCAGCCCCAGCATTTT.

The gene calls are TRBV18 and TRBJ2-7, with 9 bases that match TRBD2. CDR3 length: 15 residues. V was clipped by 7 bases and J by 0 bases; unmatched bases: 7. Per germline, CDR1 KGHSH and CDR2 LQKENI. CDR3 nucleotides: TGTGCCAGCTTACGCGGGGGGGCGAGCTCCTACGAGCAGTACGTC. Encoded protein: CASLRGGASSYEQYV.

The rearrangement uses TRBV4-2 and TRBJ1-1; D is undetermined. Germline lookup yields CDR1 LGHNA and CDR2 YNFKEQ. The V and J ends lost 4 bases and 5 bases respectively, with 14 bases between them. The CDR3 spans 14 residues. The CDR3 here is CASSLNGDWTEAFF. The DNA of the CDR3 is TGTGCCAGCAGCCTTAACGGGGATTGGACTGAAGCTTTCTTT.

The chain has TRBV6-5 and TRBJ1-1, with D perhaps matching TRBD1 (5 bases). The CDR3 covers 12 residues. Germline CDR1 is MNHEY and CDR2 is SVGAGI. The V end was cut by 7 bases, the J end by 3 bases, with 9 bases between. DNA for the CDR3: TGTGCCAGCATCCCCAGGGACACTGAAGCTTTCTTT. This gives the protein CASIPRDTEAFF.

This chain links TRBV29-1 with TRBJ1-1, with 10 nucleotides matching TRBD1. The trim removed 7 bases at V and 6 bases at J, leaving 11 bases unmatched. CDR3 length equals 14 residues. From germline, CDR1 is SQVTM and CDR2 ANQGSEA. CDR3 loop: CSARDRGDWAEAFF. The CDR3 nucleotides are TGCAGCGCCCGGGACAGGGGTGATTGGGCTGAAGCTTTCTTT.